Listed below are T cell receptor beta chains from one sample, sequenced in a study of blood T cell repertoires in COVID-19. Libraries were prepared by immunoSEQ multiplex PCR; TCRdb keeps only in-frame clonotypes and omits some of them. The sample has 290,000 or so clones; roughly 86% are singletons. The specimen sequenced was PBMCs or T cells enriched from blood (not recorded which). The receptors were sampled from a young woman who had recovered from COVID-19. Each CDR3 is given with its conserved first and last residue. Clone size is shown for a subset of rows, as once, few, many or a class of expanded clone.

V gene: TRBV5-6; clone size: .; J gene: TRBJ1-2; CDR3 protein: CASSLPGNTNYGYTF
V gene: TRBV28; clone size: .; J gene: TRBJ2-5; CDR3 protein: CATSTGGRETQYF
V gene: TRBV5-5; clone size: .; J gene: TRBJ2-1; CDR3 protein: CASSLRDRPYNEQFF
V gene: TRBV5-1; clone size: .; J gene: TRBJ2-5; CDR3 protein: CASSFQGLQETQYF
V gene: TRBV19; clone size: .; J gene: TRBJ1-1; CDR3 protein: CASSGPGQPNTEAFF
V gene: TRBV11-2; clone size: .; J gene: TRBJ2-7; CDR3 protein: CASSSRPGGAGQSYEQYF
V gene: TRBV7-9; clone size: .; J gene: TRBJ2-5; CDR3 protein: CASSSPGASGAETQYF
V gene: TRBV7-2; clone size: .; J gene: TRBJ1-2; CDR3 protein: CASSLAGANYGYTF
V gene: TRBV5-1; clone size: .; J gene: TRBJ1-2; CDR3 protein: CASSDHLGQGNGYTF
V gene: TRBV6-5; clone size: .; J gene: TRBJ1-2; CDR3 protein: CASATSGGAEGYTF
V gene: TRBV9; clone size: .; J gene: TRBJ2-2; CDR3 protein: CASSGLGAGGELFF
V gene: TRBV5-1; clone size: .; J gene: TRBJ2-1; CDR3 protein: CASSLAGAGDRSEQFF
V gene: TRBV19; clone size: once; J gene: TRBJ1-1; CDR3 protein: CASSIGQRTADFGAFF
V gene: TRBV9; clone size: once; J gene: TRBJ1-4; CDR3 protein: CASSVDGTGVNEKLFF
V gene: TRBV5-1; clone size: few; J gene: TRBJ2-2; CDR3 protein: CASSFTSGSGQNTGELFF
V gene: TRBV19; clone size: .; J gene: TRBJ1-6; CDR3 protein: CASSTNQFNSPLHF
V gene: TRBV15; clone size: .; J gene: TRBJ1-5; CDR3 protein: CATSRDGGGGNQPQHF
V gene: TRBV7-6; clone size: few; J gene: TRBJ2-3; CDR3 protein: CASSRSGGASGTDTQYF
V gene: TRBV5-6; clone size: .; J gene: TRBJ1-1; CDR3 protein: CASSPSVEAEAFF
V gene: TRBV29-1; clone size: .; J gene: TRBJ1-4; CDR3 protein: CSVGRTGATNEKLFF
V gene: TRBV5-1; clone size: .; J gene: TRBJ1-6; CDR3 protein: CASSLVRGQSSPLHF
V gene: TRBV12-5; clone size: .; J gene: TRBJ1-5; CDR3 protein: CASGLVRYSNQPQHF
V gene: TRBV5-1; clone size: .; J gene: TRBJ1-3; CDR3 protein: CASSLAEDATIYF
V gene: TRBV19; clone size: .; J gene: TRBJ2-1; CDR3 protein: CASRADYNDEQFF
V gene: TRBV6-5; clone size: .; J gene: TRBJ2-1; CDR3 protein: CASPLRPAGGSIF
V gene: TRBV30; clone size: .; J gene: TRBJ1-2; CDR3 protein: CAWSVQGLNYGYTF
V gene: TRBV7-2; clone size: few; J gene: TRBJ2-7; CDR3 protein: CASSLYNSYEQYF
V gene: TRBV9; clone size: .; J gene: TRBJ1-1; CDR3 protein: CASSAGTGTALYTEAFF
V gene: TRBV5-1; clone size: .; J gene: TRBJ1-1; CDR3 protein: CASSSPGTRGETFF
V gene: TRBV30; clone size: .; J gene: TRBJ1-1; CDR3 protein: CAWSNVRGDTEAFF
V gene: TRBV27; clone size: .; J gene: TRBJ2-5; CDR3 protein: CASSFSGGAETQYF
V gene: TRBV7-3; clone size: few; J gene: TRBJ2-3; CDR3 protein: CASSFVAGSTDTQYF
V gene: TRBV11-3; clone size: .; J gene: TRBJ2-2; CDR3 protein: CASSPGLAGAAGELFF
V gene: TRBV4-1; clone size: .; J gene: TRBJ2-1; CDR3 protein: CASSQESGSVDEQFF
V gene: TRBV6-5; clone size: .; J gene: TRBJ1-1; CDR3 protein: CATEGALDEAFF
V gene: TRBV19; clone size: .; J gene: TRBJ1-5; CDR3 protein: CASTGSPKSNQPQHF
V gene: TRBV2; clone size: .; J gene: TRBJ1-2; CDR3 protein: CASSTDRGFGYTF
V gene: TRBV11-3; clone size: .; J gene: TRBJ2-1; CDR3 protein: CASSLRGGLSGNNEQFF
V gene: TRBV6-5; clone size: .; J gene: TRBJ2-1; CDR3 protein: CASRADGVVYNEQFF
V gene: TRBV5-4; clone size: once; J gene: TRBJ2-7; CDR3 protein: CASSASGTVGEQYF
V gene: TRBV4-2; clone size: .; J gene: TRBJ1-4; CDR3 protein: CASSSDRGHEKLFF
V gene: TRBV28; clone size: .; J gene: TRBJ2-7; CDR3 protein: CASSSPTGTGFPLTLSYEQYF
V gene: TRBV2; clone size: .; J gene: TRBJ1-1; CDR3 protein: CASRTLSEAFF
V gene: TRBV18; clone size: .; J gene: TRBJ2-7; CDR3 protein: CASSATDEQYF
V gene: TRBV28; clone size: .; J gene: TRBJ2-7; CDR3 protein: CASSPPGLPYEQYF
V gene: TRBV4-1; clone size: .; J gene: TRBJ2-1; CDR3 protein: CASSLGLAGGVEQFF
V gene: TRBV11-2; clone size: .; J gene: TRBJ2-1; CDR3 protein: CASSYGLAGTNEQFF
V gene: TRBV10-3; clone size: .; J gene: TRBJ2-1; CDR3 protein: CAISESSGKYNEQFF
V gene: TRBV2; clone size: .; J gene: TRBJ1-2; CDR3 protein: CARDTLLSNYGYTF
V gene: TRBV15; clone size: .; J gene: TRBJ2-7; CDR3 protein: CATTQRGVGSYEQYF
V gene: TRBV5-1; clone size: .; J gene: TRBJ2-7; CDR3 protein: CASSGSGTGWYEQYF
V gene: TRBV19; clone size: .; J gene: TRBJ2-3; CDR3 protein: CASSISAGRTDTQYF
V gene: TRBV7-9; clone size: .; J gene: TRBJ2-7; CDR3 protein: CASSLAILTGPHEQYF